This T cell receptor beta chain was documented in a study of T cells after yellow fever vaccination. General observations from the study: Detected again after the booster were most primary-vaccination clones, at 95% to 98% CD4 and 80% to 90% CD8.

TCRdb ran MiXCR on the 5' RACE reads and lists one entry per CDR3 protein. The table shows roughly 99,000 distinct CDR3 sequences, with about 6% occurring only once. Details on this clonotype: Its antigen remains unknown.

The sequences come from CD8+ T cells sorted from PBMCs, collected 10 days after the yellow fever booster vaccination. The source is a young man who received the YFV17D yellow fever vaccine.

Here the CDR3 reads CAWSATSGELSSYEQYF. CDR3 sequence (DNA): TGTGCCTGGAGTGCGACTAGCGGGGAGTTGAGCTCCTACGAGCAGTACTTC. The J gene is TRBJ2-7, the V gene TRBV30, with 11 nucleotides matching TRBD2. Trimming removed 1 base from V and 0 bases from J; junction bases left unmatched: 8. The CDR3 is 17 residues long. Per germline, CDR1 GTSNPN and CDR2 SVGIG (reference sequence).